This note documents a single TCR beta chain sequence. Its antigen is not known. The data are from a study of cytotoxic CD8 clonotypes in ibrutinib-treated CLL. At the level of the study: Response sampling took place at median approximately 11 months of treatment, range 6 to 36. Study-wide results and caveats: Clonality increased at ibrutinib response and stayed stable in sustained remission. At progression, however, it fell back toward baseline.

With 0 bases clipped from V and 2 bases from J, the junction kept 5 bases outside the gene matches. Germline loops: CDR1 LNHDA, CDR2 SQIVND (reference sequence). The CDR3 contains 19 residues. Method: immunoSEQ multiplex PCR; TCRdb's copy keeps in-frame clones and lacks some. In the table there are tens of thousands of clones, about 86% of which are singletons. Material: PBMCs, obtained before ibrutinib treatment. The rearrangement links TRBV19 to TRBJ2-2; 14 bases agree with TRBD2. This receptor was obtained from a human donor with chronic lymphocytic leukemia. The CDR3, as DNA: TGTGCCAGTAGTATAGATTGGGGACTAGCGGGAGTTAACACCGGGGAGCTGTTTTTT. This gives the protein CASSIDWGLAGVNTGELFF.